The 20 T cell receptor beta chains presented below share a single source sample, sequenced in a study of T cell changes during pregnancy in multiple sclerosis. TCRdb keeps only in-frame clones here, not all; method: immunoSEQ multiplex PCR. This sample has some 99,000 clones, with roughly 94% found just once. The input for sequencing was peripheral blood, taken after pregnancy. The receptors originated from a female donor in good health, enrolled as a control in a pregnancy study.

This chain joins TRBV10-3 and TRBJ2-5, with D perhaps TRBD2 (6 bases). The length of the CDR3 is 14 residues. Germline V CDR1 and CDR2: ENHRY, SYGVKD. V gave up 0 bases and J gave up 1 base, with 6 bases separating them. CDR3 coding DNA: TGTGCCATCAGTGAGTCGGGGGGCCAAGAGACCCAGTACTTC. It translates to CAISESGGQETQYF.

The CDR3 here is CAWTSSGSEQYF. CDR3 nucleotides: TGTGCCTGGACTAGCAGTGGAAGCGAGCAGTACTTC. The V gene is TRBV30, the J gene TRBJ2-7; D is possibly TRBD2 (5 bases). Trimming pared 4 bases from V and 6 bases from J, leaving 13 bases between. Germline CDR1 and CDR2: GTSNPN and SVGIG (reference sequence). This CDR3 spans 12 amino acids.

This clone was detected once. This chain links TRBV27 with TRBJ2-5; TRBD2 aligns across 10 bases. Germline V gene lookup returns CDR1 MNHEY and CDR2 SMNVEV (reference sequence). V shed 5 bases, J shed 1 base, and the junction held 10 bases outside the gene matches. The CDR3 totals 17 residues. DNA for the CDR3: TGTGCCAGCAGTCCGTTACTAGCGGGGATGACCCAAGAGACCCAGTACTTC. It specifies CASSPLLAGMTQETQYF.

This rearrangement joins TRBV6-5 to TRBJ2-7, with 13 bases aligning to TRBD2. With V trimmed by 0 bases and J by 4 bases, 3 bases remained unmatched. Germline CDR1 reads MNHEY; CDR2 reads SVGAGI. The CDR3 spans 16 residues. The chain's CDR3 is CASSYSATSGGYEQYF. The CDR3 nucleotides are TGTGCCAGCAGTTACTCTGCGACTAGCGGGGGGTACGAGCAGTACTTC.

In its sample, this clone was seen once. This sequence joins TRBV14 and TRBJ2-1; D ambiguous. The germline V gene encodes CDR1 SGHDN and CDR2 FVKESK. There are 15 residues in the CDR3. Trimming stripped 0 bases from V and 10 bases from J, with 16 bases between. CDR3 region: CASSQDPNNPLEQFF. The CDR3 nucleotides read TGTGCCAGCAGCCAAGATCCAAACAACCCATTGGAGCAGTTCTTC.

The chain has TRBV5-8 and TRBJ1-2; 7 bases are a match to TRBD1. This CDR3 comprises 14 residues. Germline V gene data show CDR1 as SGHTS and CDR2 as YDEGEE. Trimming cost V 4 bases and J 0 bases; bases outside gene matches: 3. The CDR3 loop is CASSHTGANYGYTF. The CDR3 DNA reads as TGTGCCAGCAGCCATACAGGGGCTAACTATGGCTACACCTTC.

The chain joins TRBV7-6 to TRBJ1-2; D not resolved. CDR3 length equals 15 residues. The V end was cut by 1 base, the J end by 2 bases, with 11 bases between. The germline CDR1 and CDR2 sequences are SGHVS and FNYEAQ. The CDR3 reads CASSLGSSVNYGYTF. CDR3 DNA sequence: TGTGCCAGCAGCTTAGGATCTTCGGTGAACTATGGCTACACCTTC.

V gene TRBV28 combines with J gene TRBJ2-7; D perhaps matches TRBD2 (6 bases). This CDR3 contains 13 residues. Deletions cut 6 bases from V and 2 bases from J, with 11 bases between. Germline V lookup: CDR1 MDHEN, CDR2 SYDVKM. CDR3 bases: TGTGCCAGCAGAGTCGGACTAACCTACGAGCAGTACTTC. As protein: CASRVGLTYEQYF.

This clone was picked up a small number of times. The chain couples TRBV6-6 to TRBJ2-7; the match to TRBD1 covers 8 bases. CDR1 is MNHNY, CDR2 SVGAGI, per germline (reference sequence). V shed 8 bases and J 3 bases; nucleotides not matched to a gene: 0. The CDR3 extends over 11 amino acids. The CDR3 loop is CASDRGYEQYF. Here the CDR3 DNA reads TGTGCCAGCGACAGGGGCTACGAGCAGTACTTC.

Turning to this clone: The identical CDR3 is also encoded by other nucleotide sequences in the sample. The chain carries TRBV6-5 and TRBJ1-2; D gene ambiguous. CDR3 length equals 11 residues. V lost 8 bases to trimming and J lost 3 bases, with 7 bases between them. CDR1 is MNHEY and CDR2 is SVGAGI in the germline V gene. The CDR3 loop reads CASRDHYGYTF. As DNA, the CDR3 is TGTGCCAGCCGGGATCACTATGGCTACACCTTC.

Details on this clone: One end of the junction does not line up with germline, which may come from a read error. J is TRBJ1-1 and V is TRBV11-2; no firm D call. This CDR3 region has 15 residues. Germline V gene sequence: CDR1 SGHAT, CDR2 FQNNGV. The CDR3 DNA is TGTGCCAGCAGATTAGCATGGCGTACCGGGACTGAAGCTTTCTTT. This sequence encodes CASRLAWRTGTEAFF.

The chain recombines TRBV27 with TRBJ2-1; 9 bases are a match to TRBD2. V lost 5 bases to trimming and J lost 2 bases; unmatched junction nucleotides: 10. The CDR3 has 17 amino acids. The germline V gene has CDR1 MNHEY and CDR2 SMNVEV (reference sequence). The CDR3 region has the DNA TGTGCCAGCAGTAGATATGGCGGGGGGGAGACCTACAATGAGCAGTTCTTC. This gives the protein CASSRYGGGETYNEQFF.

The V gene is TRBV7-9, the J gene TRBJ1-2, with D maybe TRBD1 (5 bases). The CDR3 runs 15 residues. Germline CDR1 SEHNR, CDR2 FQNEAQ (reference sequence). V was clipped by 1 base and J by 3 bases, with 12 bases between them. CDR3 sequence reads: CASSLVLGEDYGYTF. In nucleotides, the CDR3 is TGTGCCAGCAGCTTAGTTCTAGGGGAGGACTATGGCTACACCTTC.

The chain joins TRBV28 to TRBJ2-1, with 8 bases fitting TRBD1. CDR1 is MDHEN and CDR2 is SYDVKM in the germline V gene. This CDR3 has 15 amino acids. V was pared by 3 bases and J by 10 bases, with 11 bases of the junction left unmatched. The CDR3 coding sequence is TGTGCCAGCAGTTTGCCCGGGACAGGTTCCCTGGAGCAGTTCTTC. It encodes CASSLPGTGSLEQFF.

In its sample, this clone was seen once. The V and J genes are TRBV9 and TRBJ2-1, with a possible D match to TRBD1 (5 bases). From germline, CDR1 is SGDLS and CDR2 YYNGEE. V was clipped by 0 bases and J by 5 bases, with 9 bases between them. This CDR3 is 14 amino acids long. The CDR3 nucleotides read TGTGCCAGCAGCGTAGTTTCAGGGAACAATGAGCAGTTCTTC. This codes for CASSVVSGNNEQFF.

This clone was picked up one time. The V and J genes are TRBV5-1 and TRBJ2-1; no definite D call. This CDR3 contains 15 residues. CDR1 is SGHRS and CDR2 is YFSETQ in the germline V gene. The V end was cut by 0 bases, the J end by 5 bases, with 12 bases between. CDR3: CASSLDYLMHNEQFF. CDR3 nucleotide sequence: TGCGCCAGCAGCTTGGATTACTTAATGCACAATGAGCAGTTCTTC.

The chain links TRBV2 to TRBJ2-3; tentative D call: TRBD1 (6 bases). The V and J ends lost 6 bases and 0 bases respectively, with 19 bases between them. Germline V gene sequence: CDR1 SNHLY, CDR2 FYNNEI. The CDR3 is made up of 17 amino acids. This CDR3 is CASSERGTSASTDTQYF. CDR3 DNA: TGTGCCAGCAGCGAAAGGGGGACCTCCGCTAGCACAGATACGCAGTATTTT.

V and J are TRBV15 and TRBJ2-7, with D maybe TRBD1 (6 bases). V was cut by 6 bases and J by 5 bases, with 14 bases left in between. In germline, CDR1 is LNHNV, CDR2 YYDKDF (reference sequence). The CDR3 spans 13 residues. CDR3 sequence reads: CATRGRGPHEQYF. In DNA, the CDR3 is TGTGCCACCAGAGGCAGGGGCCCCCACGAGCAGTACTTC.

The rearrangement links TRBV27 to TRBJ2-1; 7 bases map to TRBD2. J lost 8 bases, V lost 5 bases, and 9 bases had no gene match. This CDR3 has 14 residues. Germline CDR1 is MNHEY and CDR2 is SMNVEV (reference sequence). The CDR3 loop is CASSPRLASHEQFF. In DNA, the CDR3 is TGTGCCAGCAGTCCGAGACTAGCCTCCCATGAGCAGTTCTTC.

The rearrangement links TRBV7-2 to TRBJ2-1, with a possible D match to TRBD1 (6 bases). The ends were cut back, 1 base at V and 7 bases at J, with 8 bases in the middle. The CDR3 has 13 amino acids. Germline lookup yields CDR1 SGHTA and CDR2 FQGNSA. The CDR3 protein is CASSLDQGNEQFF. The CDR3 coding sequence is TGTGCCAGCAGCTTAGATCAGGGGAATGAGCAGTTCTTC.